This is a list of T cell receptor beta chains from one sample in a study of blood T cell repertoires in COVID-19. Method: immunoSEQ multiplex PCR; TCRdb's copy keeps in-frame clones and lacks some. The sample lists over 250,000 clones; about 88% were seen once. The sample was PBMCs or T cells enriched from blood (not recorded which). All receptors derive from a woman between 50 and 59 years old who had recovered from COVID-19. CDR3s include the opening cysteine and the closing phenylalanine or tryptophan. The order of the fields is V gene, J gene, clone size, D gene, CDR3 DNA, CDR3 protein. A D gene is named only where the DNA matches it firmly. Clone size is not always given. Where it is, it says once, few, many or a class for expanded clones.

TRBV28,TRBJ2-1,once,.,TGTGCCAGCAGGCAAACGGTCGGGAGCCCCTACAATGAGCAGTTCTTC,CASRQTVGSPYNEQFF
TRBV28,TRBJ1-1,.,.,TGTGCCAGCATCACCAACCCCCAGGGGATTCGTGGAGCTTTCTTT,CASITNPQGIRGAFF
TRBV11-2,TRBJ1-1,.,TRBD1,TGTGCCAGCAGCCATCCGGGACAGGGGGCAAACACTGAAGCTTTCTTT,CASSHPGQGANTEAFF
TRBV28,TRBJ2-5,.,.,TGTGCCAGCACCCCTTACAAAGGGGGAGGGTCGGAGACCCAGTACTTC,CASTPYKGGGSETQYF
TRBV24-1,TRBJ2-5,.,TRBD2,TGTGCCACCAGTGCGGCGGGGAGGGCCGCTGAGACCCAGTACTTC,CATSAAGRAAETQYF
TRBV24-1,TRBJ1-2,.,.,TGTGCCACCAGTGGTGGGGGCGTTCATGGCTACACCTTC,CATSGGGVHGYTF
TRBV6-5,TRBJ1-4,.,.,TGTGCCAGCAGTCGTCGGGACTCAACTAATGAAAAACTGTTTTTT,CASSRRDSTNEKLFF
TRBV9,TRBJ2-1,.,.,TGTGCCAGCAGCGTAGGACTAGAGTACAATGAGCAGTTCTTC,CASSVGLEYNEQFF
TRBV7-9,TRBJ2-1,.,.,TGTGCCAGCAGCCCCCAGGCCGGCGACAGCCTTAACTACAATGAGCAGTTCTTC,CASSPQAGDSLNYNEQFF
TRBV28,TRBJ2-5,once,TRBD1,TGTGCCAGCAGCGGGGACAGGGGGAGAGAGACCCAGTACTTC,CASSGDRGRETQYF
TRBV19,TRBJ2-3,.,.,TGTGCCGGGAAGCGGAAAACTAGCACAGATACGCAGTATTTT,CAGKRKTSTDTQYF
TRBV28,TRBJ1-2,.,.,TGTGCCAGCAGTTTAGGTCAACGCAGAGGCTATGGCTACACCTTC,CASSLGQRRGYGYTF
TRBV27,TRBJ2-7,.,.,TGTGCCAGCAGTTCCCAACCTGGCGGGGGCCCTATCTACGAGCAGTACTTC,CASSSQPGGGPIYEQYF
TRBV2,TRBJ2-1,.,TRBD2,TGTGCCAGCAGTGAATCGGTGTGGGAGGGCGGTAATGAGCAGTTCTTC,CASSESVWEGGNEQFF
TRBV6-1,TRBJ2-7,.,.,TGTGCCAGCAGTGAAGGGGTCCCTAGCTCCTACGAGCAGTACTTC,CASSEGVPSSYEQYF
TRBV5-6,TRBJ2-7,.,TRBD1,TGTGCCAGCAGTTCGATCCGGGACAGCGGATCCCTAGGCACCTACGAGCAGTACTTC,CASSSIRDSGSLGTYEQYF
TRBV7-8,TRBJ1-5,once,.,TGTGCCAGCAGCTTAGCGCTAACGGGACAGCCCCAGCATTTT,CASSLALTGQPQHF
TRBV28,TRBJ1-4,.,.,TGTGCCAGCAGCCCCAGTGCAACTAATGAAAAACTGTTTTTT,CASSPSATNEKLFF
TRBV7-3,TRBJ2-7,once,TRBD1,TGTGCCAGCAGCTCCGACAGGGAACCCTACGAGCAGTACTTC,CASSSDREPYEQYF
TRBV20-1,TRBJ2-3,.,.,TGCAGTGCTAGTGATAGAGATACGCAGTATTTT,CSASDRDTQYF
TRBV9,TRBJ2-1,.,TRBD2,TGTGCCAGCAGCGCAGGGACTATCTACAATGAGCAGTTCTTC,CASSAGTIYNEQFF
TRBV28,TRBJ1-1,.,.,TGTGCCAGCACCGAATCAGGCCCTCGCGAAAAATTCTTT,CASTESGPREKFF
TRBV6-2/TRBV6-3,TRBJ1-5,.,.,TGTGCCAGCAGTCCCGCGGGGGGAAGGCAGCCCCAGCATTTT,CASSPAGGRQPQHF
TRBV6-4,TRBJ1-1,.,.,TGTGCCAGCCGAGACGGCCCCGGAGTCACTGAAGCTTTCTTT,CASRDGPGVTEAFF
TRBV7-2,TRBJ2-1,.,TRBD2,TGTGCCAGCAGTAGACTAGCGGGAGCCAGCAATGAGCAGTTCTTC,CASSRLAGASNEQFF
TRBV21-1,TRBJ2-7,.,.,TGTGCCAGCAAGCCCCTCCCCGTCGGAGAGTTGGCCAACGAGCAGTACTTC,CASKPLPVGELANEQYF
TRBV27,TRBJ1-5,.,.,TGTGCCAGCAGTAGAAACAGGAATGGGGATCAGCCCCAGCATTTT,CASSRNRNGDQPQHF
TRBV28,TRBJ2-1,.,TRBD1,TGTGCCAGCACGACAGGGAACCCCTACAATGAGCAGTTCTTC,CASTTGNPYNEQFF
TRBV5-4,TRBJ2-2,.,TRBD2,TGTGCCAGCAGCCGGGAGGGGGCGAACACCGGGGAGCTGTTTTTT,CASSREGANTGELFF
TRBV6-5,TRBJ1-5,.,TRBD1,TGTGCCAGCAGTTACTCGAAGGACAGGGTCGGTCAGCCCCAGCATTTT,CASSYSKDRVGQPQHF
TRBV11-3,TRBJ2-1,.,TRBD2,TGTGCCAGCAGCTCGTTAGCGGGAGGGCCGGGTGAGCAGTTCTTC,CASSSLAGGPGEQFF
TRBV10-3,TRBJ2-7,few,.,TGTGCCATCAGTGACCCGGACAGCTCCTACGAGCAGTACTTC,CAISDPDSSYEQYF
TRBV5-4,TRBJ1-2,.,.,TGTGCCAGCAGCTTCTCGGGGTCTAACTATGGCTACACCTTC,CASSFSGSNYGYTF
TRBV6-1,TRBJ1-1,.,.,TGTGCCAGCAGTGAAGTGGGGCAGACGAACACTGAAGCTTTCTTT,CASSEVGQTNTEAFF
TRBV6-5,TRBJ1-5,.,.,TGTGCCGGTAGGACATCGGGGGGCAATCAGCCCCAGCATTTT,CAGRTSGGNQPQHF
TRBV21-1,TRBJ2-2,.,.,TGTGCCAGCAGCAAAGCTCTGGTACAGTCCACTCCGAACACCGGGGAGCTGTTTTTT,CASSKALVQSTPNTGELFF
TRBV24-1,TRBJ2-1,.,TRBD2,TGTGCCACCAGTGATTACCCTAGCGGGGGCCTTTATAGGCAGTTCTTC,CATSDYPSGGLYRQFF